This T cell receptor (beta chain) was captured in a study of molecular identifiers for immune sequencing clone quantification (dated by TCRdb to the late 2010s). For context, the study as a whole: In a replicate experiment, RNA from about 21,000 or 97,000 naive CD8 T cells was split into five aliquots, four of which were sequenced. This methods study used CD8 T cells to benchmark TCR RNA copy counting and molecular-identifier clustering-based TCR repertoire sequencing (MIDCIRS). What the study reported, not specific to this receptor: When barcode sub-clustering was omitted, TCR diversity was inflated by chimeric consensus sequences, with chimeras reaching as high as 47%. In CMV-specific effector cells, clones with more than 20 RNA copies accounted for over 99% of molecules, whereas in naive cells such clones accounted for under 1%. Highly expanded clone sizes could be underestimated if identical TCR molecules share a barcode. Modeling indicated about 3 TCR RNA copies recovered per cell, compared with 9 to 10 by digital PCR, which implies a capture efficiency of 25% to 35%. The naive libraries included spiked-in Jurkat TCR RNA (roughly nine copies' worth), and this Jurkat TCR RNA is not part of the donor repertoire. A single cell's worth of spiked-in Jurkat TCR RNA was reported detectable even among 850,000 to 1,000,000 naive CD8 T cells.

A remark on this clonotype: Its cognate antigen has yet to be identified. A read error may be the cause here, since a much bigger clone is one base away.

The library was made by PCR. Sequenced using an Illumina HiSeq 4000. Bulk TCR libraries were prepared as previously described, using TCR primers listed in Table S5. The Qiagen AllPrep DNA/RNA kit was used to purify total RNA. Reads from multiple sequencing runs of the same library were pooled before analysis. The authors' pipeline ran thus. Reads were retained only if an exact TCR constant sequence was present, and the retained reads were trimmed to 150 nt and grouped according to their 12-nt molecular barcodes. Reads inside each barcode group were sub-clustered using a 15% Levenshtein threshold, and a quality-weighted consensus sequence was constructed for each RNA molecule. Non-functional sequences were discarded, and so were lower-count sequences lying one edit away from another sequence. Based on fitting two negative binomial distributions, any barcode sub-cluster with under 20% of the maximum read count was discarded. In TCRdb, the public reads were trimmed at Q25 with fastp and aligned with MiXCR, with productive beta chains retained. Every entry covers one CDR3 protein and lists the most common genes and DNA from its rows. The V and J calls, along with clone size, are taken from TCRdb and not from the paper's own processing. The sample records 300,000 to 350,000 distinct CDR3 sequences, about 21% of which are singletons. The top ten clonotypes cover 0.7% to 0.9% of the sample.

The CDR3 goes from the cysteine to the phenylalanine over 11 residues. The CDR3 DNA has 33 bases and is translated from base 1. The germline V gene supplies CDR1 MNHEY and CDR2 SVGAGI. Libraries of naive CD8 T cells were built from anywhere between about 18,000 and 1,000,000 sorted cells, with 10%, 30% or 50% of the purified RNA used. Naive CD8 T cells were FACS-sorted as CD8+CD4-CCR7+CD45RA+ on a BD FACSAria II into RLT Plus buffer. Detection sensitivity was tested by spiking Jurkat RNA equal to ten or so TCR copies' worth into samples containing roughly 17,000-1,100,000 naive CD8 T cells. Enrichment of CD8 T cells was done with RosetteSep CD8+ T Cell Enrichment Cocktail plus Ficoll-Paque, and ACK red cell lysis came afterward.

Specimen: naive CD8+ T cells from blood, with Jurkat cell RNA spiked in. In the paper's terms, the cell subset or site label means: FACS-sorted CD8+CD4-CCR7+CD45RA+ naive T cells. This sequence was found in a human donor in good health. Some libraries in this study had Jurkat cell RNA spiked in. The sequence links TRBV6-5 to TRBJ2-7, with the D gene uncertain. The CDR3 loop reads CASSYGRERYF. The bases read TGTGCCAGCAGTTACGGAAGAGAGCGGTACTTC.